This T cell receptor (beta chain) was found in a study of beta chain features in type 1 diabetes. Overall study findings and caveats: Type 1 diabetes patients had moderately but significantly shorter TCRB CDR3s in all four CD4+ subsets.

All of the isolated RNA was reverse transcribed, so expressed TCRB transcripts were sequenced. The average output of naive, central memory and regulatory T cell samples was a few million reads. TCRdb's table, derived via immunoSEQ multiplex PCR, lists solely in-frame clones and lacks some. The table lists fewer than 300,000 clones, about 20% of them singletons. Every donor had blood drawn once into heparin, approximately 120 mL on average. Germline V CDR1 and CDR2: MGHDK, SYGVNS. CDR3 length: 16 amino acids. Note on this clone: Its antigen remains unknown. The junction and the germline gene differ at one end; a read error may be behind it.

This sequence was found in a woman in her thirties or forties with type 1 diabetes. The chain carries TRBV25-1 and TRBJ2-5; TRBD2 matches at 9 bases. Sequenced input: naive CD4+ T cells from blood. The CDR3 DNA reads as TGTGCCAGCAGTGACTTCAGAGCGGGGGCGGGGGGGACCCGGAACTTC. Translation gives CASSDFRAGAGGTRNF.